The TCR beta chain described here comes from a study of blood T cell repertoires in COVID-19. At the level of the study: Acute-phase and convalescent COVID-19 samples originated in the United States, Italy and Spain. In each case, the material was cDNA or gDNA derived from T cells, B-cell-depleted T cells, or PBMCs.

Under the authors' procedure: Reference gene primer amplification gave estimated nucleated cell counts. Assay used: immunoSEQ multiplex PCR; TCRdb lists only in-frame clones, some missing. The V and J calls and the clone size are those of that table, but D and trimming were determined from the DNA. The repertoire holds approximately 210,000 clones, roughly 91% seen once, with about 4.5% in the top ten. V shed 11 bases and J 2 bases; nucleotides not matched to a gene: 5. The germline V gene encodes CDR1 MNHEY and CDR2 SMNVEV (reference sequence). This CDR3 comprises 13 residues. This chain connects TRBV27 to TRBJ2-1, with 8 bases identical to TRBD2. The sequence came from a human donor in a cohort sampled during active COVID-19. The sample consisted of peripheral blood. Here the CDR3 DNA reads TGTGCCGCCGGGGGGGCAGCCTACAATGAGCAGTTCTTC. The encoded protein is CAAGGAAYNEQFF.